Listed below are T cell receptor beta chains from one sample, sequenced in a study of blood T cell repertoires in COVID-19. The table came from immunoSEQ multiplex PCR; TCRdb's copy has only in-frame clones and leaves some out. Here the sample spans approximately 170,000 clones, under 95% being singletons. Sequencing was performed on peripheral blood. Source of these receptors: a young man with COVID-19, enrolled during active disease. The CDR3 runs from the conserved cysteine through the conserved F or W. The D gene is left open where the match is weak. Clone size is not always given. Where it is, it says once, few, many or a class for expanded clones.

15 once TRBJ2-2 TRBD1 TRBV11-2 CASSFRGRGTGELFF TGTGCCAGCAGCTTCAGGGGGCGCGGCACCGGGGAGCTGTTTTTT
16 . TRBJ2-1 . TRBV30 CAWNEGSGISYNEQFF TGTGCCTGGAATGAAGGGAGCGGAATTTCCTACAATGAGCAGTTCTTC
13 . TRBJ2-7 TRBD2 TRBV24-1 CATGEGPPYEQYF TGTGCCACCGGGGAGGGTCCCCCCTACGAGCAGTACTTC
17 . TRBJ2-7 TRBD2 TRBV5-4 CASSLGTSGRASYEQYF TGTGCCAGCAGCTTGGGGACTAGCGGGAGGGCATCGTACGAGCAGTACTTC
14 . TRBJ2-5 . TRBV20-1 CSASVAGAGETQYF TGCAGTGCTAGTGTGGCAGGGGCTGGAGAGACCCAGTACTTC
16 . TRBJ2-2 TRBD1 TRBV7-9 CASSWDRGRNAGELFF TGTGCCAGCAGCTGGGACAGGGGGCGCAATGCCGGGGAGCTGTTTTTT
15 . TRBJ1-2 TRBD1 TRBV2 CASSTGTDDNYGYTF TGTGCCAGCAGCACCGGGACAGATGATAACTATGGCTACACCTTC
15 . TRBJ2-7 TRBD1 TRBV15 CATSRPGQGAYEQYF TGTGCCACCAGCCGACCCGGACAGGGGGCGTACGAGCAGTACTTC
12 . TRBJ2-2 TRBD2 TRBV19 CASRGGTGELFF TGTGCCAGTAGGGGGGGGACCGGGGAGCTGTTTTTT
12 . TRBJ2-7 . TRBV27 CASTGGPYEQYF TGTGCCAGCACGGGGGGCCCCTACGAGCAGTACTTC
14 . TRBJ1-4 TRBD1 TRBV5-4 CASRQTGGAEKLFF TGTGCCAGCAGGCAGACAGGGGGAGCTGAAAAACTGTTTTTT
16 once TRBJ2-4 TRBD2 TRBV5-4 CASSFQLAGAKNIQYF TGTGCCAGCAGCTTCCAACTAGCGGGAGCCAAAAACATTCAGTACTTC
17 . TRBJ1-5 . TRBV28 CASSLKYTGVSNQPQHF TGTGCCAGCAGTTTAAAGTATACAGGCGTTAGCAATCAGCCCCAGCATTTT
14 . TRBJ2-7 TRBD1 TRBV15 CATSTRQGTYEQYF TGTGCCACCAGCACCCGACAGGGAACCTACGAGCAGTACTTC
16 . TRBJ1-2 TRBD1 TRBV2 CASSEALSLQGGGYTF TGTGCCAGCAGTGAAGCGCTAAGTTTACAGGGGGGTGGCTACACCTTC
11 . TRBJ2-3 . TRBV27 CASSFLNTQYF TGTGCCAGCAGTTTCCTAAATACGCAGTATTTT
15 . TRBJ2-1 . TRBV9 CASSVDRLSYNEQFF TGTGCCAGCAGCGTAGACCGACTCTCCTACAATGAGCAGTTCTTC
14 few TRBJ1-2 . TRBV19 CASSTWGGNYGYTF TGTGCCAGTAGTACCTGGGGGGGTAACTATGGCTACACCTTC
14 once TRBJ2-1 . TRBV5-1 CASSLEDFYNEQFF TGCGCCAGCAGCTTGGAGGACTTCTACAATGAGCAGTTCTTC
15 once TRBJ2-7 . TRBV4-1 CASSSRRGTAWEQYF TGCGCCAGCAGCTCCCGGCGGGGCACGGCATGGGAGCAGTACTTC
16 . TRBJ2-7 . TRBV11-1 CASSIKFNTAANEQYF TGTGCCAGCAGCATAAAGTTTAATACCGCGGCGAACGAGCAGTACTTC
19 . TRBJ1-5 . TRBV6-7 CASSYSLRGGGPGDQPQHF TGTGCCAGCAGTTACTCGCTACGAGGCGGCGGCCCCGGCGATCAGCCCCAGCATTTT
14 . TRBJ1-4 TRBD1 TRBV10-3 CATRTRDRDEKLLF TGTGCCACGAGGACTAGGGACAGGGATGAAAAACTGCTTTTT
13 . TRBJ1-5 . TRBV27 CASSQGSNQPQHF TGTGCCAGCAGTCAGGGTAGCAATCAGCCCCAGCATTTT
15 . TRBJ1-3 . TRBV7-9 CASTLPWSSGNTIYF TGTGCCAGCACCCTCCCTTGGAGCTCTGGAAACACCATATATTTT
16 . TRBJ1-3 . TRBV3-1/TRBV3-2 CASSQGPQRSGNTIYF TGTGCCAGCAGCCAAGGCCCCCAGCGCTCTGGAAACACCATATATTTT
16 . TRBJ2-3 TRBD2 TRBV11-2 CASSLRGTSGTDTQYF TGTGCCAGCAGCTTACGGGGGACTAGCGGCACAGATACGCAGTATTTT
13 . TRBJ2-7 TRBD2 TRBV23-1 CASSRGGLNEQYF TGCGCCAGCAGTCGGGGAGGGCTTAACGAGCAGTACTTC
12 . TRBJ1-1 . TRBV29-1 CSVVLGGTEAFF TGCAGCGTTGTGCTGGGGGGGACTGAAGCTTTCTTT
11 . TRBJ2-7 . TRBV19 CASRAGYEQYF TGTGCCAGTAGGGCGGGCTACGAGCAGTACTTC
14 . TRBJ2-7 . TRBV7-2 CASSPLARGYEQYF TGTGCCAGCAGCCCTTTGGCGCGGGGCTACGAGCAGTACTTC
13 . TRBJ2-7 . TRBV9 CASSPRDRYEQYF TGTGCCAGCAGCCCGCGGGATCGCTACGAGCAGTACTTC
18 . TRBJ1-2 TRBD1 TRBV28 CASSLPQGAVGSNYGYTF TGTGCCAGCAGTTTACCACAGGGGGCCGTAGGGTCTAACTATGGCTACACCTTC
15 . TRBJ1-1 . TRBV30 CAWSVLTGVYAEAFF TGTGCCTGGAGTGTCCTAACAGGCGTGTACGCTGAAGCTTTCTTT
16 . TRBJ1-4 TRBD1 TRBV28 CASSLSTGWGNEKLFF TGTGCCAGCAGCCTATCGACAGGGTGGGGTAATGAAAAACTGTTTTTT
13 . TRBJ1-2 . TRBV12-3/TRBV12-4 CASSLGTPDRDTF TGTGCCAGCAGTTTGGGGACACCAGATAGGGACACCTTC
13 . TRBJ2-1 . TRBV2 CASSGRLDNEQFF TGTGCCAGCAGTGGAAGACTTGACAATGAGCAGTTCTTC
16 . TRBJ2-1 TRBD1 TRBV19 CASSPRRTGARDEQFF TGTGCCAGTAGTCCGCGAAGGACAGGGGCGCGGGATGAGCAGTTCTTC
15 . TRBJ1-6 . TRBV28 CASSWVGHENSPLHF TGTGCCAGCAGTTGGGTGGGGCATGAGAATTCACCCCTCCACTTT
13 once TRBJ1-2 . TRBV12-3/TRBV12-4 CASSYDGNYGYTF TGTGCCAGCAGCTACGACGGGAACTATGGCTACACCTTC
16 . TRBJ1-5 . TRBV6-5 CASSYLGAVGNQPQHF TGTGCCAGCAGTTACCTTGGGGCAGTAGGCAATCAGCCCCAGCATTTT
15 . TRBJ2-1 TRBD2 TRBV3-1/TRBV3-2 CASSLGTSGYNEQFF TGTGCCAGCAGCCTTGGGACTAGCGGTTACAATGAGCAGTTCTTC
12 . TRBJ2-7 TRBD1 TRBV7-8 CASSSDRVEQYF TGTGCCAGCAGCTCAGACAGGGTGGAGCAGTACTTC
16 . TRBJ1-4 TRBD1 TRBV2 CASRGTGGATNEKLFF TGTGCCAGCAGGGGGACAGGGGGAGCAACTAATGAAAAACTGTTTTTT
15 . TRBJ2-4 TRBD1 TRBV2 CASRPGQGTKDIQYF TGTGCCAGCAGGCCGGGACAGGGTACGAAGGACATTCAGTACTTC
14 . TRBJ1-1 . TRBV3-1/TRBV3-2 CASSPTALNTEAFF TGTGCCAGCAGCCCAACTGCCCTGAACACTGAAGCTTTCTTT
15 . TRBJ1-6 . TRBV7-2 CASSLARAAPSPLHF TGTGCCAGCAGCTTAGCGCGGGCGGCACCTTCACCCCTCCACTTT
14 . TRBJ1-6 . TRBV9 CASSGQGGNSPLHF TGTGCCAGCAGCGGGCAGGGCGGCAATTCACCCCTCCACTTT
14 . TRBJ2-7 TRBD1 TRBV27 CASSSQGSAYEQYF TGTGCCAGCAGTTCACAGGGGTCAGCCTACGAGCAGTACTTC
14 . TRBJ2-1 . TRBV11-2 CASSPSASFGEQFF TGTGCCAGCAGCCCCAGTGCTAGCTTCGGTGAGCAGTTCTTC
16 once TRBJ1-1 . TRBV7-2 CASSLGGRFVNTEAFF TGTGCCAGCAGCTTAGGGGGGCGGTTTGTGAACACTGAAGCTTTCTTT